This T cell receptor (beta chain) was captured in a study of blood T cell repertoires in COVID-19. CDR3 length: 14 amino acids. J gave up 5 bases and V 5 bases, and 8 bases lay outside the gene matches. Germline V CDR1 and CDR2: SEHNR, FQNEAQ (reference sequence). Repertoires were generated with immunoSEQ multiplex PCR, while TCRdb's copy carries only in-frame clones and drops some. The repertoire holds about 50,000 clones, with about 90% as singletons. This chain joins TRBV7-9 and TRBJ1-2; 7 bases align to TRBD1. This TCR was recovered from a human donor in a cohort sampled during active COVID-19. Sequencing was done on a sample of peripheral blood. The CDR3 is CASSPGQGVYGYTF. As DNA, the CDR3 is TGTGCCAGCAGCCCCGGGCAGGGGGTTTATGGCTACACCTTC. Using reference TRBV7-9 and TRBJ1-2 for the parts outside the CDR3, the full variable domain is DTGVSQNPRHKITKRGQNVTFRCDPISEHNRLYWYRQTLGQGPEFLTYFQNEAQLEKSRLLSDRFSAERPKGSFSTLEIQRTEQGDSAMYLCASSPGQGVYGYTFGSGTRLTVV.